The clone carrying this T cell receptor beta chain was recorded only once. The sample comes from a study of blood T cell repertoires in COVID-19. Turning to the study itself: Nucleic acid was either cDNA or gDNA, and it came from T cells, B-cell-depleted T cells, or PBMCs.

The CDR3 sequence is 15 residues long. Trimming took off 2 bases at V and 5 bases at J, with 15 bases between the two ends. CDR1 is MNHNS, CDR2 SASEGT, per germline. In the original analysis: Amplification from reference gene primers served as the basis for estimated nucleated cell counts. Data came from immunoSEQ multiplex PCR; TCRdb stores just in-frame clones and leaves some out. The V and J calls and the clone size are those of that table, but D and trimming were determined from the DNA. Of approximately 170,000 clones listed, 86% are singletons. This chain connects TRBV6-1 to TRBJ1-2; a weak D match, TRBD1 (5 bases). Source material: peripheral blood. This TCR came from a man aged 50 or older with active or convalescent COVID-19. CDR3 residues: CASSEFETVLYGYTF. CDR3 nucleotides: TGTGCCAGCAGTGAATTTGAGACAGTGCTTTATGGCTACACCTTC.